The clone carrying this T cell receptor (beta chain) came up many times. Its antigen is still unknown. Molecular barcoded adaptors covering alpha/delta and beta/gamma chains were used on roughly 400 ng RNA. A single record per CDR3 protein comes from TCRdb applying MiXCR to the reads. The sample yields 55,000 to 60,000 distinct CDR3 sequences, around an eighth seen once. This record comes from a study of read filtering for tumor transcriptome and immune sequencing. For the study at large: Whole-transcriptome libraries were prepared after DNase treatment. RNA-seq yielded only about 75 to 1,400 TCR reads, IR-seq about 4 to 10.27 million.

The V end was cut by 2 bases, the J end by 5 bases, with 10 bases between. The CDR3 totals 15 residues. Per germline, CDR1 SGHTA and CDR2 FQGNSA. Notes on the study in general: The sorted CD138-negative fraction was a mixed bone marrow immune population, not purified T cells. Even smaller IR-seq throughput identified most shared clonotypes.

This receptor was identified in a donor at least 40 years old with multiple myeloma. Input material: a population of CD138-negative cells sorted from bone marrow. V is TRBV7-2 and J is TRBJ1-6; the D gene is possibly TRBD1 (5 bases). The CDR3: CASSLNGGNNSPLHF. The DNA for the CDR3 is TGTGCCAGCAGCTTAAACGGGGGAAATAATTCACCCCTCCACTTT.